The 24 T cell receptor beta chains given below trace back to one sample, sequenced in a study of T cell repertoires in cytomegalovirus infection. TCRdb redid the calling of the reads with MiXCR, one entry per CDR3 protein. In the table there are around 740,000 distinct CDR3 sequences, 35% to 40% of which are singletons. Source material: PBMCs. All receptors come from a human donor in good health (CMV status not recorded). Some clones in this sample may be carry-over from other donors' samples.

This clonotype showed up just a few times. The gene calls are TRBV6-6 and TRBJ1-6; 9 bases align to TRBD1. Looked up from germline, CDR1 is MNHNY and CDR2 is SVGAGI (reference sequence). The ends lost 6 bases at V and 7 bases at J; junction bases unmatched: 19. The CDR3 extends over 19 amino acids. The CDR3, as DNA: TGTGCCAGCAGACCGGGACAGGGAGGCGGAGGTTTAAACAATTCACCCCTCCACTTT. Its protein is CASRPGQGGGGLNNSPLHF.

The V and J genes are TRBV30 and TRBJ2-5; 8 bases line up with TRBD1. V was clipped by 4 bases and J by 0 bases; unmatched bases: 1. CDR1 is GTSNPN and CDR2 is SVGIG in the germline V gene (reference sequence). The CDR3 extends over 13 amino acids. CDR3 sequence reads: CAWTGGNQETQYF. Here the CDR3 DNA reads TGTGCCTGGACAGGGGGCAACCAAGAGACCCAGTACTTC.

The rearrangement links TRBV10-3 to TRBJ2-1; D remains unclear. Trimming removed 4 bases from V and 2 bases from J, with 6 bases in between. This CDR3 region has 13 residues. Germline V CDR1 and CDR2: ENHRY, SYGVKD. CDR3 in amino acids: CAISADAYNEQFF. The CDR3 nucleotides read TGTGCCATCAGTGCGGACGCCTACAATGAGCAGTTCTTC.

The V and J genes are TRBV19 and TRBJ1-5; 10 positions agree with TRBD1. Germline CDR1 and CDR2: LNHDA and SQIVND (reference sequence). The CDR3 sequence is 15 residues long. The V segment lost 2 bases and the J segment 5 bases; nucleotides outside the gene matches: 3. The CDR3 loop is CASSITGTGDQPQHF. As DNA, the CDR3 is TGTGCCAGTAGTATAACCGGGACAGGGGATCAGCCCCAGCATTTT.

This clonotype was counted a few times. This chain connects TRBV28 to TRBJ1-5; possibly TRBD1 for D (6 bases). V dropped 3 bases and J dropped 6 bases, with 15 bases sitting between them. The germline CDR1 and CDR2 sequences are MDHEN and SYDVKM. CDR3 size: 15 residues. The CDR3 DNA is TGTGCCAGCAGTTTTTGGCAGGGGTCGGCTCAGCCCCAGCATTTT. Protein sequence: CASSFWQGSAQPQHF.

As for this clonotype: The junction does not match germline at one end; this may be a read error. The chain has TRBV28 and TRBJ1-4; no definite D call. CDR1 is MDHEN, CDR2 SYDVKM, per germline. The CDR3 runs to 14 residues. The CDR3 sequence: CANSRDITNEKLFF. CDR3 nucleotides: TGTGCCAACAGTAGGGATATAACGAATGAAAAACTGTTTTTT.

The chain uses TRBV9 and TRBJ2-2; D gene unclear. The CDR3 is 14 residues long. V was pared by 4 bases and J by 3 bases, with 10 bases between. The germline V gene has CDR1 SGDLS and CDR2 YYNGEE. The CDR3 protein is CASSYPPYTGELFF. The CDR3 nucleotides are TGTGCCAGCAGCTACCCCCCCTACACCGGGGAGCTGTTTTTT. The variable domain in full, completed from reference TRBV9 and TRBJ2-2, reads DSGVTQTPKHLITATGQRVTLRCSPRSGDLSVYWYQQSLDQGLQFLIQYYNGEERAKGNILERFSAQQFPDLHSELNLSSLELGDSALYFCASSYPPYTGELFFGEGSRLTVL.

The rearrangement uses TRBV14 and TRBJ2-7, with TRBD2 matching over 7 bases. Trimming removed 4 bases from V and 3 bases from J; junction bases left unmatched: 9. CDR1 is SGHDN and CDR2 is FVKESK in the germline V gene. The CDR3 extends over 15 amino acids. DNA of the CDR3: TGTGCCAGCAGCCCCCGGCTAGCGGACGTCTACGAGCAGTACTTC. Its translation: CASSPRLADVYEQYF.

This clonotype was observed many times. V is TRBV7-2 and J is TRBJ1-1, with D maybe TRBD1 (5 bases). V lost 5 bases and J lost 0, with 13 bases in between. The germline CDR1 and CDR2 sequences are SGHTA and FQGNSA. CDR3 length: 15 amino acids. CDR3 loop: CASSAGGLMNTEAFF. The CDR3 nucleotides read TGTGCCAGCAGCGCCGGGGGGTTGATGAACACTGAAGCTTTCTTT. The variable domain in full, completed from reference TRBV7-2 and TRBJ1-1, reads GAGVSQSPSNKVTEKGKDVELRCDPISGHTALYWYRQSLGQGLEFLIYFQGNSAPDKSGLPSDRFSAERTGGSVSTLTIQRTQQEDSAVYLCASSAGGLMNTEAFFGQGTRLTVV.

The rearrangement links TRBV19 to TRBJ2-5; 9 nucleotides match TRBD1. CDR1 and CDR2 (germline): LNHDA, SQIVND (reference sequence). There are 14 residues in the CDR3. V shed 5 bases, J shed 4 bases, and the junction held 5 bases outside the gene matches. The DNA of the CDR3 is TGTGCCAGTAGTTATAGACAGGGGGTAGAGACCCAGTACTTC. It yields the protein CASSYRQGVETQYF. The full variable domain, rest sourced from reference TRBV19 and TRBJ2-5, is DGGITQSPKYLFRKEGQNVTLSCEQNLNHDAMYWYRQDPGQGLRLIYYSQIVNDFQKGDIAEGYSVSREKKESFPLTVTSAQKNPTAFYLCASSYRQGVETQYFGPGTRLLVL.

The J gene is TRBJ2-7, the V gene TRBV28; 9 nucleotides align to TRBD1. CDR3 size: 13 residues. Germline values: CDR1 MDHEN, CDR2 SYDVKM. Losses at the gene ends were 5 bases for V and 6 bases for J; bases not matched to a gene: 5. In DNA form, the CDR3 reads TGTGCCAGCAGTCCAGGGACAGGGATCGAGCAGTACTTC. It codes for CASSPGTGIEQYF.

This clonotype appeared a few times. The rearrangement joins TRBV18 to TRBJ2-2, with no clear D. Germline loops: CDR1 KGHSH, CDR2 LQKENI. The CDR3 loop spans 13 amino acids. V lost 5 bases, J lost 5 bases, and 9 bases lay in between. CDR3 coding DNA: TGTGCCAGCTCAAGTCTCGGAACCGGGGAGCTGTTTTTT. Translating gives CASSSLGTGELFF.

This clonotype was recorded a few times. This chain links TRBV19 with TRBJ2-2; D uncertain. The V gene lost 2 bases and the J gene lost 4 bases, with 11 bases spanning the gap. Germline values: CDR1 LNHDA, CDR2 SQIVND (reference sequence). The CDR3 sequence is 15 residues long. DNA for the CDR3: TGTGCCAGTAGTATACATGGGGAAGCCACCGGGGAGCTGTTTTTT. It specifies CASSIHGEATGELFF. Full variable domain (remainder filled in from reference TRBV19 and TRBJ2-2): DGGITQSPKYLFRKEGQNVTLSCEQNLNHDAMYWYRQDPGQGLRLIYYSQIVNDFQKGDIAEGYSVSREKKESFPLTVTSAQKNPTAFYLCASSIHGEATGELFFGEGSRLTVL.

In regard to this clonotype: One end of the junction is discordant with germline, which a read error may explain. The gene calls are TRBV18 and TRBJ2-1, with 11 nucleotides matching TRBD2. The CDR3 consists of 17 residues. Germline CDR1 is KGHSH and CDR2 is LQKENI. The CDR3 loop is CASSPRPSGLADEEPFF. Written as DNA, the CDR3 is TGTGCCAGCTCACCGCGTCCGTCGGGACTAGCGGACGAGGAGCCGTTCTTC.

Many counts were recorded for this clonotype. The rearrangement uses TRBV6-6 and TRBJ2-1, with no clear D. The CDR3 is 11 residues long. V lost 10 bases and J 10 bases, leaving 14 bases between the germline ends. CDR1 is MNHNY, CDR2 SVGAGI, per germline (reference sequence). As DNA, the CDR3 is TGTGCCACCCTGCTAGGGCCGGAGCAGTTCTTC. Translation gives CATLLGPEQFF.

Only a few counts were recorded for this clonotype. The chain couples TRBV6-1 to TRBJ2-3; the match to TRBD1 covers 7 bases. The CDR3 contains 16 residues. Per germline, CDR1 MNHNS and CDR2 SASEGT. J lost 6 bases, V lost 4 bases, and 13 bases had no gene match. The chain's CDR3 is CASSGPGQPQLDTQYF. The DNA for the CDR3 is TGTGCCAGCAGTGGGCCGGGACAGCCGCAGTTGGATACGCAGTATTTT.

This clonotype was found once. The V and J genes are TRBV3-1 and TRBJ2-1; no clear D gene. The CDR3 spans 15 residues. With 0 bases removed from V and 0 bases from J, the gap between germline ends came to 6 bases. Looked up from germline, CDR1 is LGHDT and CDR2 is YNNKEL (reference sequence). CDR3 DNA: TGTGCCAGCAGCCAAGAGGTGGGCTCCTACAATGAGCAGTTCTTC. Protein: CASSQEVGSYNEQFF.

The chain links TRBV10-2 to TRBJ1-1; 10 bases align to TRBD1. The J segment lost 5 bases and the V segment lost 4 bases, leaving 10 bases of the junction unmatched. The CDR3 is 16 amino acids. The germline CDR1 and CDR2 sequences are WSHSY and SAAADI. The DNA of the CDR3 is TGCGCCAGCAGTGGTCGACAGGGGGCTCGGCAGACTGAAGCTTTCTTT. Translation gives CASSGRQGARQTEAFF.

The rearrangement joins TRBV12-3 or TRBV12-4 to TRBJ2-4; no clear D. This CDR3 comprises 14 residues. V gave up 6 bases and J gave up 8 bases, with 17 bases separating them. This CDR3 reads CASSHNRGDDIQYF. The DNA for the CDR3 is TGTGCCAGCAGCCACAACCGAGGCGATGACATTCAGTACTTC.

This clonotype was picked up a small number of times. The rearrangement links TRBV5-4 to TRBJ2-1; D is uncertain. Trimming removed 1 base at V and 1 base at J, with 9 bases between. The germline V gene encodes CDR1 SGHNT and CDR2 YYREEE (reference sequence). The CDR3 sequence is 15 residues long. The CDR3: CASSLKGPSYNEQFF. For the CDR3, the DNA is TGTGCCAGCAGCTTGAAGGGTCCATCCTACAATGAGCAGTTCTTC.

The chain combines TRBV7-2 with TRBJ1-1; D unclear. Deletions cut 2 bases from V and 5 bases from J, with 15 bases between. In germline, CDR1 is SGHTA, CDR2 FQGNSA. CDR3 length: 15 amino acids. CDR3 region: CASSLIVGLETEAFF. For the CDR3, the DNA is TGTGCCAGCAGCTTAATTGTGGGGTTGGAAACTGAAGCTTTCTTT.

This clonotype was detected a few times. Written as DNA, the CDR3 is TGTGCCAGCAGTTTGGGCCTCGGGAACATTCAGTACTTC. Its protein product is CASSLGLGNIQYF. The V gene is TRBV27, the J gene TRBJ2-4; the D is unclear. V lost 3 bases and J 7 bases, leaving 10 bases between the germline ends. From germline, CDR1 is MNHEY and CDR2 SMNVEV (reference sequence). The CDR3 contains 13 residues.

This clonotype was recorded a few times. CDR3 protein: CASSRRGRQGPTDTQYF. Written as DNA, the CDR3 is TGTGCCAGCAGCCGAAGGGGGAGACAGGGGCCCACAGATACGCAGTATTTT. The V and J genes are TRBV7-2 and TRBJ2-3; 8 bases match TRBD1. CDR3 length: 17 amino acids. Germline CDR1 is SGHTA and CDR2 is FQGNSA. The V gene end was trimmed by 5 bases and the J gene end by 2 bases; junction bases not matched to a gene: 12. Combining the CDR3 with reference TRBV7-2 and TRBJ2-3 gives the whole variable domain GAGVSQSPSNKVTEKGKDVELRCDPISGHTALYWYRQSLGQGLEFLIYFQGNSAPDKSGLPSDRFSAERTGGSVSTLTIQRTQQEDSAVYLCASSRRGRQGPTDTQYFGPGTRLTVL.

The chain couples TRBV4-2 to TRBJ1-1; 7 bases fit TRBD1. Trimming took 1 base from V and 1 from J; bases not matched to a gene: 6. The CDR3 has 16 amino acids. Germline V CDR1 and CDR2: LGHNA, YNFKEQ. The CDR3 spells CASSQGPTGANTEAFF. CDR3 nucleotide sequence: TGTGCCAGCAGCCAAGGACCTACAGGGGCGAACACTGAAGCTTTCTTT.